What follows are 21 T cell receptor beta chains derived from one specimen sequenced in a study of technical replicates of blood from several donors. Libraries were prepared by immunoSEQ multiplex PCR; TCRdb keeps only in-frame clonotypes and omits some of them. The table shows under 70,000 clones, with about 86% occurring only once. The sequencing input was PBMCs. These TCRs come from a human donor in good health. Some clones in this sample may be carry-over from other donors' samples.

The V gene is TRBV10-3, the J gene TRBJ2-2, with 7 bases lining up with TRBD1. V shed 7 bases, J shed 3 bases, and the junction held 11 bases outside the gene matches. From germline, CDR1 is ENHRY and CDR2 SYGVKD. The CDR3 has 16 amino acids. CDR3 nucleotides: TGTGCCATCAAATCAAGTAGGGGGCTGGACACCGGGGAGCTGTTTTTT. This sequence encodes CAIKSSRGLDTGELFF.

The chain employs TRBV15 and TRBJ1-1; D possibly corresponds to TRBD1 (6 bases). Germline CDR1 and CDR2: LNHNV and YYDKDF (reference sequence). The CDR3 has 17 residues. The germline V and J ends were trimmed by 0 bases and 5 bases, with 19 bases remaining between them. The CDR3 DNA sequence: TGTGCCACCAGCAGAGATGGGGGCAGGGCGAGGATGACTGAAGCTTTCTTT. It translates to CATSRDGGRARMTEAFF.

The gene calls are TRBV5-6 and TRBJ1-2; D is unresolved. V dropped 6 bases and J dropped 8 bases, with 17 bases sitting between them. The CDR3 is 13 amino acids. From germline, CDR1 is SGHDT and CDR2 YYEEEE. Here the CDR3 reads CASNLDGVWGYTF. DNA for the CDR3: TGTGCCAGCAACTTAGACGGGGTTTGGGGCTACACCTTC.

This CDR3 reads CASNRPEEEKLFF. The CDR3 coding sequence is TGTGCCAGCAATAGACCAGAGGAAGAAAAACTGTTTTTT. The chain couples TRBV2 to TRBJ1-4, with D unclear. CDR1 is SNHLY and CDR2 is FYNNEI in the germline V gene. This CDR3 has 13 amino acids. Trimming shortened V by 7 bases and J by 8 bases, and 14 bases separated the two germline ends.

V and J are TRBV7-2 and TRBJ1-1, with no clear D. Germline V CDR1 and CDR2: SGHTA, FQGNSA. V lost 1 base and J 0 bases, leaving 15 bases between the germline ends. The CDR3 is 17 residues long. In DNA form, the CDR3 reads TGTGCCAGCAGCTTAGTCGGCCACAGTGCCATGAACACTGAAGCTTTCTTT. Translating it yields CASSLVGHSAMNTEAFF.

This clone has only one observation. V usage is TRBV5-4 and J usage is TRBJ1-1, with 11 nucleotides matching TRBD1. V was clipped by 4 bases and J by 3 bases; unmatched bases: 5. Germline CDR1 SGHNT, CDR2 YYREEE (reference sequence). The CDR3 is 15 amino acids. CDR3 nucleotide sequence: TGTGCCAGCAGCCCCCGGACAGGGGGCGACACTGAAGCTTTCTTT. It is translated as CASSPRTGGDTEAFF.

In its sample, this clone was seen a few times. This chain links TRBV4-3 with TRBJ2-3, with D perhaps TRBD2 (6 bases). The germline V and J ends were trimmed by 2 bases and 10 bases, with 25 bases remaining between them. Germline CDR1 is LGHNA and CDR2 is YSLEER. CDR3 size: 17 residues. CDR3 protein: CASSQSNLAAGVNAQYF. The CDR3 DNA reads TGCGCCAGCAGCCAAAGTAACTTAGCGGCTGGGGTTAATGCGCAGTATTTT.

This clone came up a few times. The CDR3 region is CASSYVNTEAFF. The CDR3 region has the DNA TGTGCCAGCAGTTACGTAAACACTGAAGCTTTCTTT. The V and J genes are TRBV6-6 and TRBJ1-1; no clear D gene. Deletions cut 2 bases from V and 2 bases from J, with 3 bases between. The CDR3 extends over 12 amino acids. The germline V gene encodes CDR1 MNHNY and CDR2 SVGAGI (reference sequence).

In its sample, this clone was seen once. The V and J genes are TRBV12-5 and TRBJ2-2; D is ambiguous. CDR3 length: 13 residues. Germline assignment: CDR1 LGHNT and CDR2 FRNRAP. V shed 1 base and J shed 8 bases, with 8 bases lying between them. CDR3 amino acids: CASGLEEQGELFF. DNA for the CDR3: TGTGCTAGTGGTTTGGAGGAACAGGGGGAGCTGTTTTTT.

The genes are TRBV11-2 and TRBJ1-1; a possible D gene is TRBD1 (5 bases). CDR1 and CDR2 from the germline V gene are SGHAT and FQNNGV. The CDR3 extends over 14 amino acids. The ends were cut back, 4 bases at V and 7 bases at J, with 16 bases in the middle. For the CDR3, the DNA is TGTGCCAGCAGCTCCTCGACCGTGGGGGGTGAAGCTTTCTTT. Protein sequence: CASSSSTVGGEAFF. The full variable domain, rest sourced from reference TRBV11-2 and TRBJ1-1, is EAGVAQSPRYKIIEKRQSVAFWCNPISGHATLYWYQQILGQGPKLLIQFQNNGVVDDSQLPKDRFSAERLKGVDSTLKIQPAKLEDSAVYLCASSSSTVGGEAFFGQGTRLTVV.

The CDR3 loop is CASSLGGAGSYEQYF. The CDR3 DNA follows: TGCGCCAGCAGCTTAGGCGGTGCGGGGTCCTACGAGCAGTACTTC. The V call is TRBV5-1, the J call TRBJ2-7; D perhaps matches TRBD2 (6 bases). In germline, CDR1 is SGHRS, CDR2 YFSETQ. This CDR3 region has 15 residues. V was clipped by 2 bases and J by 1 base, with 13 bases between them.

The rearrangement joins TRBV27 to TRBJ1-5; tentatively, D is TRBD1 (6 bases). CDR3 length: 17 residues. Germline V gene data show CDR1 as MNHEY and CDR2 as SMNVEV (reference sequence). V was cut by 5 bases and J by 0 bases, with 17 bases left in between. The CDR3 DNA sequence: TGTGCCAGCAGTGGGGGCCAGGACTCCTATAGCAATCAGCCCCAGCATTTT. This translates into CASSGGQDSYSNQPQHF.

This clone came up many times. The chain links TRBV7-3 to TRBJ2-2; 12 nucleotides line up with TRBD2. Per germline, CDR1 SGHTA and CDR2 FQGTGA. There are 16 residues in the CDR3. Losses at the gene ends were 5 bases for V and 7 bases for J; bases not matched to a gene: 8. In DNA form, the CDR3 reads TGTGCCAGCAGCCTGGGGACTAGCGGGTTAGGCGGGGAGCTGTTTTTT. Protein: CASSLGTSGLGGELFF.

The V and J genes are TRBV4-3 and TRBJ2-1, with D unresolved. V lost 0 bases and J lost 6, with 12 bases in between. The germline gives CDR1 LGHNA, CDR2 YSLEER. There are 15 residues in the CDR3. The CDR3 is CASSQEWASRNEQFF. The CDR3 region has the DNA TGCGCCAGCAGCCAAGAGTGGGCCTCCCGCAATGAGCAGTTCTTC.

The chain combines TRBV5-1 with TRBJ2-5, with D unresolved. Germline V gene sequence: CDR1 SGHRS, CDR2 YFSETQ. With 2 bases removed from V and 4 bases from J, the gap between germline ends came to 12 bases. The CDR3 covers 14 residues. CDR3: CASSFLVSGETQYF. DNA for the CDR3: TGCGCCAGCAGCTTCTTAGTGTCCGGAGAGACCCAGTACTTC. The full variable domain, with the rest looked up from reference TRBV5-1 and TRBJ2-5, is KAGVTQTPRYLIKTRGQQVTLSCSPISGHRSVSWYQQTPGQGLQFLFEYFSETQRNKGNFPGRFSGRQFSNSRSEMNVSTLELGDSALYLCASSFLVSGETQYFGPGTRLLVL.

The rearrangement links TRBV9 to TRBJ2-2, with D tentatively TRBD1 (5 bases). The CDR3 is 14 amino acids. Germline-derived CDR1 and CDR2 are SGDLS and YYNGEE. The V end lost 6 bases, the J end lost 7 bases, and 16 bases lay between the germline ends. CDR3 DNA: TGTGCCAGCAACCCCACAGGAGATATCGGGGAGCTGTTTTTT. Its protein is CASNPTGDIGELFF.

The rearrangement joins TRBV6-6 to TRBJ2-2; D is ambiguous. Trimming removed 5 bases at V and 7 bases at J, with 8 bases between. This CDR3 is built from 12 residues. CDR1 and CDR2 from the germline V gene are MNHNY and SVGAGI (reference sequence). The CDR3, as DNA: TGTGCCAGCAGTCCCGGTGTCGGGGAGCTGTTTTTT. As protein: CASSPGVGELFF.

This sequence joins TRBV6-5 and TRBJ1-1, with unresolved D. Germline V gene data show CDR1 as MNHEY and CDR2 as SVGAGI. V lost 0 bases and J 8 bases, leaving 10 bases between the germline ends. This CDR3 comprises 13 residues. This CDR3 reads CASSYSSRGEAFF. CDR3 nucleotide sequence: TGTGCCAGCAGTTACTCGAGCCGCGGGGAAGCTTTCTTT.

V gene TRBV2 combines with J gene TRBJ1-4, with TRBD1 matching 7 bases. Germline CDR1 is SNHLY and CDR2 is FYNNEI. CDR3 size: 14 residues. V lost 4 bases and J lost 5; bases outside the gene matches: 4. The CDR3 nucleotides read TGTGCCAGCAGTGCCACAGGGGTAAATGAAAAACTGTTTTTT. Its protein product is CASSATGVNEKLFF. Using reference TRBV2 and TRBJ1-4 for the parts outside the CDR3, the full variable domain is EPEVTQTPSHQVTQMGQEVILRCVPISNHLYFYWYRQILGQKVEFLVSFYNNEISEKSEIFDDQFSVERPDGSNFTLKIRSTKLEDSAMYFCASSATGVNEKLFFGSGTQLSVL.

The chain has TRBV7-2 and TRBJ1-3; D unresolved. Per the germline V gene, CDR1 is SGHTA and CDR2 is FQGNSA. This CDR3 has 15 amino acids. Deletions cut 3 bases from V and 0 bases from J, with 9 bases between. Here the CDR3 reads CASSLEGISGNTIYF. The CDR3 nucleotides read TGTGCCAGCAGCTTGGAGGGAATCTCTGGAAACACCATATATTTT.

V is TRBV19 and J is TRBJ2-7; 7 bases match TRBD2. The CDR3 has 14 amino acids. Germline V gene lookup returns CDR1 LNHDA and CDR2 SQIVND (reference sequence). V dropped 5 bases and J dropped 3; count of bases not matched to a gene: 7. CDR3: CASSLTGTNYEQYF. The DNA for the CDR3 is TGTGCCAGTAGTCTCACCGGGACTAACTACGAGCAGTACTTC.